The text below deals with one T cell receptor beta chain. This specimen belongs to a study of technical replicates of blood from several donors. Clones were read by immunoSEQ multiplex PCR, and TCRdb kept only the in-frame ones, dropping some. The table lists 98,000 or so clones, 90% to 97% of them singletons. The CDR3 extends over 13 amino acids. Germline lookup yields CDR1 PRHDT and CDR2 FYEKMQ (reference sequence). V shed 4 bases and J shed 3 bases, with 9 bases lying between them. This clonotype originated in a human donor in good health. Material: T cells isolated from PBMCs. J is TRBJ1-2 and V is TRBV13; maybe TRBD1 (6 bases). CDR3 in DNA: TGTGCCAGCAGCTCACAGGGTTACTATGGCTACACCTTC. Translating it yields CASSSQGYYGYTF.